These T cell receptor beta chains were read from a single sample in a study of T cell responses to AZD1222 COVID-19 vaccine. Measured with immunoSEQ multiplex PCR; TCRdb has only the in-frame clones, and not every one. The sample has approximately 110,000 clones, approximately 91% seen once; the top ten hold 7% to 9%. The source was peripheral blood, collected on day 0 of AZD1222 vaccination. These receptors were collected from an adult in good health. CDR3s include the opening cysteine and the closing phenylalanine or tryptophan. The order of the fields is V gene, J gene, D gene, CDR3 protein, CDR3 DNA. A D gene is named only where the DNA matches it firmly.

TRBV9,TRBJ1-2,NA,CASSAAGTIPFYGYTF,TGTGCCAGCAGCGCCGCCGGGACTATCCCATTCTATGGCTACACCTTC
TRBV7-3,TRBJ2-7,NA,CASSPYEAGINEQYF,TGTGCCAGCAGCCCCTATGAGGCAGGGATCAACGAGCAGTACTTC
TRBV2,TRBJ1-6,TRBD1,CASSDTGQGNSPLHF,TGTGCCAGCAGTGATACGGGACAGGGGAACTCACCCCTCCACTTT
TRBV29-1,TRBJ1-1,TRBD1,CSGLGQGSTEAFF,TGCAGCGGTCTGGGACAGGGGAGTACTGAAGCTTTCTTT
TRBV5-5,TRBJ1-5,NA,CASSLLGSSNQPQHF,TGTGCCAGCAGCTTGTTGGGGTCGAGCAATCAGCCCCAGCATTTT
TRBV19,TRBJ1-2,NA,CASSIRLLYGYTF,TGTGCCAGTAGTATTCGCTTACTCTATGGCTACACCTTC
TRBV5-6,TRBJ2-4,NA,CASSTLGGAKNIQYF,TGTGCCAGCAGCACCCTTGGGGGGGCCAAAAACATTCAGTACTTC
TRBV29-1,TRBJ2-7,NA,CSVDRGDSAEQYF,TGCAGCGTTGATAGGGGCGATTCGGCCGAGCAGTACTTC
TRBV4-1,TRBJ2-2,TRBD1,CASSLSGTGGADTGELFF,TGCGCCAGCAGCCTATCCGGGACAGGGGGCGCGGACACCGGGGAGCTGTTTTTT
TRBV7-8,TRBJ1-3,NA,CASSLAPTTDTIYF,TGTGCCAGCAGCTTAGCGCCGACAACGGACACCATATATTTT
TRBV18,TRBJ1-1,NA,CASSPRGQLTVAFF,TGTGCCAGCTCACCAAGAGGACAGCTGACGGTGGCTTTCTTT
TRBV5-1,TRBJ2-7,NA,CASSLVGPDSYEQYF,TGCGCCAGCAGCTTGGTCGGACCCGACTCCTACGAGCAGTACTTC
TRBV11-2,TRBJ2-7,NA,CASSLENSGEQYF,TGTGCCAGCAGCTTAGAAAACAGTGGCGAGCAGTACTTC
TRBV19,TRBJ1-2,TRBD1,CASSRGQSTGGYTF,TGTGCCAGTAGTAGGGGACAGTCCACCGGCGGCTACACCTTC
TRBV19,TRBJ2-2,TRBD2,CASSTSGGTGELFF,TGTGCCAGTAGTACCAGCGGGGGCACCGGGGAGCTGTTTTTT
TRBV18,TRBJ1-1,TRBD1,CASSPSLTGGNTEAFF,TGTGCCAGCTCACCATCGTTAACAGGGGGGAACACTGAAGCTTTCTTT
TRBV7-2,TRBJ1-5,NA,CASSLRQTNQPQHF,TGTGCCAGCAGCTTGAGGCAGACTAATCAGCCCCAGCATTTT
TRBV5-6,TRBJ2-7,NA,CASSWVALTYEQYF,TGTGCCAGCAGCTGGGTTGCGCTTACCTACGAGCAGTACTTC
TRBV11-2,TRBJ2-7,TRBD2,CASSLVTSGYEQYF,TGTGCCAGCAGCTTAGTAACTAGCGGCTACGAGCAGTACTTC
TRBV7-9,TRBJ1-5,TRBD1,CASSLDRGGGRNQPQHF,TGTGCCAGCAGCCTTGACAGGGGAGGAGGTCGCAATCAGCCCCAGCATTTT
TRBV19,TRBJ1-1,NA,CASSEGTLNTEAFF,TGTGCCAGTAGTGAGGGGACGTTGAACACTGAAGCTTTCTTT
TRBV7-9,TRBJ1-1,TRBD1,CASSLGDRGGTEAFF,TGTGCCAGCAGCTTAGGGGACAGGGGCGGAACTGAAGCTTTCTTT